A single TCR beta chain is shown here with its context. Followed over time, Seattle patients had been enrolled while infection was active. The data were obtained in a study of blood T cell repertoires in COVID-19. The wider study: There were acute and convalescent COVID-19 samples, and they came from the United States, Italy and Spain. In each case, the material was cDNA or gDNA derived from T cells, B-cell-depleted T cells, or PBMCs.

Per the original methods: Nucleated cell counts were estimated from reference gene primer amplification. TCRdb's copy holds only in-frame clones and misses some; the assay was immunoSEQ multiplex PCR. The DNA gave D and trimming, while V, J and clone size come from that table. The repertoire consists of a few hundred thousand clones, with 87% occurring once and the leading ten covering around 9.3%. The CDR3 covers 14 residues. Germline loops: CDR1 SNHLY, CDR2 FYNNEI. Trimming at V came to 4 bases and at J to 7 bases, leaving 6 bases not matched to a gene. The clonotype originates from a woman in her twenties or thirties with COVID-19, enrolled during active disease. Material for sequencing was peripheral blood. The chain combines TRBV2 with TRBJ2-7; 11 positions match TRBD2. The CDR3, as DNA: TGTGCCAGCAGTGGACTAGCGGGAAAGGGGGAGCAGTACTTC. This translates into CASSGLAGKGEQYF.